The rows below give T cell receptor beta chains drawn from one sample of a study of cytomegalovirus exposure and HLA in healthy donors. Data came from immunoSEQ multiplex PCR; TCRdb stores just in-frame clones and leaves some out. The sample includes 170,000 or so clones, 78% of them seen just once. Sequences were obtained from PBMCs. The receptors derive from a woman in her 50s in good health and CMV-seropositive. CDR3s include the opening cysteine and the closing phenylalanine or tryptophan. A D gene is named only where the DNA matches it firmly. Part of the rows lack a size; the others show once, few, many or a class for expanded clones.

. | TRBJ1-6 | TRBD1 | TRBV6-5 | TGTGCCAGCAGTGCCGGTGGCAGGGGGAATTCACCCCTCCACTTT | CASSAGGRGNSPLHF
. | TRBJ2-1 | . | TRBV6-1 | TGTGCCAGCAGTCGTTTTGTAGCGACCTACAATGAGCAGTTCTTC | CASSRFVATYNEQFF
. | TRBJ2-5 | TRBD1 | TRBV5-5 | TGTGCCAGCAGCTTGTTAGGGACAGGGGCCTTCGGGGAGACCCAGTACTTC | CASSLLGTGAFGETQYF
. | TRBJ2-2 | . | TRBV6-1 | TGTGCCAGCAGCGTCGGGGGCGCGGGGGCCGGGGAGCTGTTTTTT | CASSVGGAGAGELFF
. | TRBJ1-6 | TRBD1 | TRBV6-1 | TGTGCCAGCAGTGTACAGGGGGCGCCCAATAATTCACCCCTCCACTTT | CASSVQGAPNNSPLHF
. | TRBJ2-2 | TRBD1 | TRBV2 | TGTGCCAGCAGCCCGGACAGGGTCAACACCGGGGAGCTGTTTTTT | CASSPDRVNTGELFF
. | TRBJ2-5 | . | TRBV30 | TGTGCTTACGGCCGGGGGGAGACCCAGTACTTC | CAYGRGETQYF
. | TRBJ2-6 | TRBD1 | TRBV19 | TGTGCCAGTAGTTCGGGACAGGGGGCGATTTCTGGGGCCAACGTCCTGACTTTC | CASSSGQGAISGANVLTF
. | TRBJ2-1 | TRBD2 | TRBV4-1 | TGCGCCAGCAGCGCAATGGGACTAGGAACCAATGAGCAGTTCTTC | CASSAMGLGTNEQFF
. | TRBJ2-1 | TRBD2 | TRBV5-1 | TGCGCCAGCAGCTTGGATGGGGCGGGGGGGACGGTGGAGCAGTTCTTC | CASSLDGAGGTVEQFF
. | TRBJ2-7 | . | TRBV7-2 | TGTGCCAGCAGACGACAGGTTCACGAGCAGTACTTC | CASRRQVHEQYF
. | TRBJ2-7 | . | TRBV11-2 | TGTGCCAGCAGCTTAGCAGGGGCTCAAACCTACGAGCAGTACTTC | CASSLAGAQTYEQYF
. | TRBJ2-3 | TRBD2 | TRBV4-2 | TGTGCCAGCAGCCAACAACGCGGCGGGGGGCTCTCCTCCTTACCTGATACGCAGTATTTT | CASSQQRGGGLSSLPDTQYF
. | TRBJ2-3 | TRBD2 | TRBV9 | TGTGCCAGCAGCTCGAGCGGGGGGGCAGATACGCAGTATTTT | CASSSSGGADTQYF
. | TRBJ1-2 | . | TRBV6-6 | TGTGCCAGCAGTCCCCCCGGACGGGAAGAGTATGGCTACACCTTC | CASSPPGREEYGYTF
. | TRBJ2-1 | TRBD2 | TRBV27 | TGTGCCAGCAGTTTTTCACCCGCGAGGACTAGCGGGGGTAGCTCCTACAATGAGCAGTTCTTC | CASSFSPARTSGGSSYNEQFF
. | TRBJ2-6 | TRBD2 | TRBV4-1 | TGCGCCAGCAGCCGGATGAGCGGGGCTGGGGCCAACGTCCTGACTTTC | CASSRMSGAGANVLTF
once | TRBJ2-7 | TRBD2 | TRBV11-3 | TGTGCCAGCAGCTTAGATGGGCTAGCGGACGAGCAGTACTTC | CASSLDGLADEQYF
. | TRBJ2-7 | TRBD2 | TRBV5-5 | TGTGCCAGCAGCCCTGCGGGAGGGGGCTACGAGCAGTACTTC | CASSPAGGGYEQYF
. | TRBJ2-7 | TRBD1 | TRBV7-6 | TGTGCCAGCAGCTCAGGACAGGGGGGTAGCTCCTACGAGCAGTACTTC | CASSSGQGGSSYEQYF
. | TRBJ2-1 | TRBD1 | TRBV7-8 | TGTGCCAGCAATGGGGCCGGCAGGGGGTTCTTAAATGAGCAGTTCTTC | CASNGAGRGFLNEQFF
. | TRBJ2-7 | TRBD1 | TRBV5-6 | TGTGCCAGCAGTTCATCCAACCGGGACAGGGGGGCCGAGCAGTACTTC | CASSSSNRDRGAEQYF
. | TRBJ1-6 | . | TRBV5-6 | TGTGCCAGCAGCTTTACACGTCATTCACCCCTCCACTTT | CASSFTRHSPLHF
. | TRBJ2-5 | TRBD2 | TRBV2 | TGTGCCAGCAATCGAGGGGGACTAGCACAAGAGACCCAGTACTTC | CASNRGGLAQETQYF
. | TRBJ1-2 | TRBD1 | TRBV27 | TGTGCCAGCAGTTCTTTTACAGGGGCCCGTAACTATGGCTACACCTTC | CASSSFTGARNYGYTF
. | TRBJ1-2 | TRBD1 | TRBV7-9 | TGTTCCAGCAGCTTCATCATTGGGACAGGGAGGGTTGAGAACTATGGCTACACCTTC | CSSSFIIGTGRVENYGYTF
. | TRBJ2-1 | TRBD1 | TRBV5-6 | TGTGCCAGCAGCTTGAGTGGACAGGGAGTGGACAATGAGCAGTTCTTC | CASSLSGQGVDNEQFF
once | TRBJ2-7 | TRBD2 | TRBV6-1 | TGTGCCAGCAGGGTACCGGGACTAGCGGACTACGAGCAGTACTTC | CASRVPGLADYEQYF
once | TRBJ2-7 | . | TRBV7-7 | TGTGCTCGGGGTAGATTCGACGAGCAGTACTTC | CARGRFDEQYF
. | TRBJ1-6 | . | TRBV5-1 | TGCGCCAGCAGCTTGGGACAGACTTATTCACCCCTCCACTTT | CASSLGQTYSPLHF
. | TRBJ1-2 | . | TRBV19 | TGTGCCAGTAGTATTCGACAGAACTATGGCTACACCTTC | CASSIRQNYGYTF
. | TRBJ2-1 | TRBD2 | TRBV7-9 | TGTGCCAGCAGCTCGACTAGCGAGGGGAACAATGAGCAGTTCTTC | CASSSTSEGNNEQFF
. | TRBJ2-7 | . | TRBV7-3 | TGTGCCAGCAGCCCCAGAAGACAGGGACTCCCCTACGAGCAGTACTTC | CASSPRRQGLPYEQYF
. | TRBJ1-4 | TRBD1 | TRBV5-6 | TGTGCCAGCAGTCTCTTCAGGGGGCAGGAAAAACTGTTTTTT | CASSLFRGQEKLFF
. | TRBJ1-5 | . | TRBV6-6 | TGTGCCAGCACTAATAGCAATCAGCCCCAGCATTTT | CASTNSNQPQHF
few | TRBJ1-4 | TRBD1 | TRBV2 | TGTGCCAGCAGTGAGGACAGGTTTCGTGAAAAACTGTTTTTT | CASSEDRFREKLFF
. | TRBJ1-6 | . | TRBV30 | TGTGCCTGGGTCAGGCCACAGTATAATTCACCCCTCCACTTT | CAWVRPQYNSPLHF
. | TRBJ2-2 | . | TRBV5-1 | TGCGCCAGCAGCGTCTACACCGGGGAGCTGTTTTTT | CASSVYTGELFF
. | TRBJ1-1 | TRBD1 | TRBV14 | TGTGCCAGCAGCCAGCGACAGGGGAACATGAACACTGAAGCTTTCTTT | CASSQRQGNMNTEAFF
. | TRBJ1-5 | . | TRBV5-1 | TGCGCCAGCAGCTTGGTATCCGGACTCCAGCCCCAGCATTTT | CASSLVSGLQPQHF
few | TRBJ1-1 | TRBD1 | TRBV11-3 | TGTGCCAGCATCTCAGGGGGCTTCAGGGCCCAGAACACTGAAGCTTTCTTT | CASISGGFRAQNTEAFF
. | TRBJ1-5 | . | TRBV5-6 | TGTGCCAGCAGCTTAGCAGGGATCAACAATCAGCCCCAGCATTTT | CASSLAGINNQPQHF
once | TRBJ1-5 | . | TRBV19 | TGTGCCAGTAGGAGGGAGGCGCGCGATCAGCCCCAGCATTTT | CASRREARDQPQHF
. | TRBJ2-5 | TRBD2 | TRBV5-4 | TGTGCCAGCAGCTTAGTGATAAGTTCGGGAGGGGAGACCCAGTACTTC | CASSLVISSGGETQYF
. | TRBJ1-6 | . | TRBV4-2 | TGTGCCAGCAGCCACCCCGACAGGTCCCCACATTCACCCCTCCACTTT | CASSHPDRSPHSPLHF
few | TRBJ2-3 | . | TRBV13 | TGTGCCAGCAGCTTGCAGGGGGGTGTATATACGCAGTATTTT | CASSLQGGVYTQYF
. | TRBJ1-2 | . | TRBV12-5 | TGTGCTAGTGGTCGGACAGAGAGCTATGGCTACACCTTC | CASGRTESYGYTF
. | TRBJ2-7 | . | TRBV13 | TGTGCCAGCAGCTTAGTCCGGTACGAGCAGTACTTC | CASSLVRYEQYF
. | TRBJ1-2 | TRBD1 | TRBV5-5 | TGTGCCAGCAGCTTGGCCGGGACAGGCTATGGCTACACCTTC | CASSLAGTGYGYTF